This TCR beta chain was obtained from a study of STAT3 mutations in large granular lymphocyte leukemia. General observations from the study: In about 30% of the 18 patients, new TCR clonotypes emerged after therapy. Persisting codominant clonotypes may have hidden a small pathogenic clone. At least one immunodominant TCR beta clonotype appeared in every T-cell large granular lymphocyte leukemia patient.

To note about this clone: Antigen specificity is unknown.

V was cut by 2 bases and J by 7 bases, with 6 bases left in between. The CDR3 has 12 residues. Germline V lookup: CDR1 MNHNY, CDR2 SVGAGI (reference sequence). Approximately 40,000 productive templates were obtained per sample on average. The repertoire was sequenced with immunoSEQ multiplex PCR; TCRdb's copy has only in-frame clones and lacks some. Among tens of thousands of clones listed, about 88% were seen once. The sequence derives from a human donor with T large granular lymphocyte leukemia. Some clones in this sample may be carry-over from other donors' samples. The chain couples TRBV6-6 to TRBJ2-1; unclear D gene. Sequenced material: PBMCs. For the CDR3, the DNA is TGTGCCAGCAGTTACGTTGGAAATGAGCAGTTCTTC. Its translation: CASSYVGNEQFF.